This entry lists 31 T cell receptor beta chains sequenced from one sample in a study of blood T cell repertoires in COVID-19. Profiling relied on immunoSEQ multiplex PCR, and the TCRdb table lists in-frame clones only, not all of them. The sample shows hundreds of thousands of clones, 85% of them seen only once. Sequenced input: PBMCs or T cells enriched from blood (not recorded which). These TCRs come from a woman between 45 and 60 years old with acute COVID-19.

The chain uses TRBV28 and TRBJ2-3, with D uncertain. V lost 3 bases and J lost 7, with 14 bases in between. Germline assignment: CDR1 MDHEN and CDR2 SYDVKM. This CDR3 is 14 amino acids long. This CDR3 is CASSFPQARNTQYF. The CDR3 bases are TGTGCCAGCAGTTTTCCCCAGGCAAGAAATACGCAGTATTTT.

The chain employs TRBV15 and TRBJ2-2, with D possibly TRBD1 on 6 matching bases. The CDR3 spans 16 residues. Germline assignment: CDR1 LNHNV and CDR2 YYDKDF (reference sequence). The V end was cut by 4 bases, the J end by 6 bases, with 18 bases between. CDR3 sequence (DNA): TGTGCCACCAGCACTTCCAAAGACAGGCCCGCCGGGGAGCTGTTTTTT. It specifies CATSTSKDRPAGELFF.

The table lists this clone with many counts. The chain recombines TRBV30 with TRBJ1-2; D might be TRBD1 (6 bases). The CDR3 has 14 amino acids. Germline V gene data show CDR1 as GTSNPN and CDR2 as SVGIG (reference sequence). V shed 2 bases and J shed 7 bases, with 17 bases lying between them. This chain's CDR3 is CAWSLGGGLGGYTF. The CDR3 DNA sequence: TGTGCCTGGAGTCTCGGCGGGGGGCTAGGTGGCTACACCTTC.

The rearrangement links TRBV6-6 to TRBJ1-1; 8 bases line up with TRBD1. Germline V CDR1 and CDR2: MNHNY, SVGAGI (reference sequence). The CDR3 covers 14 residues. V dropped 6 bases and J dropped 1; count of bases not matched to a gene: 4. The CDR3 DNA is TGTGCCAGCAGAAAACAGGGGGGGAACACTGAAGCTTTCTTT. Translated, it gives CASRKQGGNTEAFF.

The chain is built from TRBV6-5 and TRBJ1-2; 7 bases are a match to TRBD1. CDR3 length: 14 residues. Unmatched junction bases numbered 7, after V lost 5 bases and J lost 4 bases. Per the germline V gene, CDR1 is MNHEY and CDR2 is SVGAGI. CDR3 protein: CASSRSTGFYGYTF. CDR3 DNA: TGTGCCAGCAGTAGGTCGACAGGGTTCTATGGCTACACCTTC.

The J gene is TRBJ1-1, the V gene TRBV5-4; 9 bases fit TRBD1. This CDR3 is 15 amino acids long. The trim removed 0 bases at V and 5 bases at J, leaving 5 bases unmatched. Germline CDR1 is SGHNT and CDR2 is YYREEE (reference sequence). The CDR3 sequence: CASSLAQGAGTEAFF. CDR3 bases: TGTGCCAGCAGCTTGGCACAGGGGGCGGGTACTGAAGCTTTCTTT.

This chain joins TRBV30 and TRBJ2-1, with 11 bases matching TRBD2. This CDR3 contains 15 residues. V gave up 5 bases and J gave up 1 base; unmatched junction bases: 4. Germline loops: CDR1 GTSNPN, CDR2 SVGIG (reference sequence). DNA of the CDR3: TGTGCCTGGGACCGACTAGCGGGGTCCTACAATGAGCAGTTCTTC. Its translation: CAWDRLAGSYNEQFF.

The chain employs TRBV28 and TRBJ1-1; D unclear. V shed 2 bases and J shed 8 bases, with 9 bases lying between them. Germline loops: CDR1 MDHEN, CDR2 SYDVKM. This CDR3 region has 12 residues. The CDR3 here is CASSLKRVEAFF. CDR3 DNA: TGTGCCAGCAGTTTAAAACGGGTGGAAGCTTTCTTT.

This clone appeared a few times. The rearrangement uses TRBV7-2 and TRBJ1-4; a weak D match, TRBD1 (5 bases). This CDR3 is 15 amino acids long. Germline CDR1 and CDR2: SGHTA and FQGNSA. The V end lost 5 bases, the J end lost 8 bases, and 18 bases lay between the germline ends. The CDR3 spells CASSDLREVGEKLFF. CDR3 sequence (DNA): TGTGCCAGCAGCGACCTCAGGGAAGTTGGGGAAAAACTGTTTTTT.

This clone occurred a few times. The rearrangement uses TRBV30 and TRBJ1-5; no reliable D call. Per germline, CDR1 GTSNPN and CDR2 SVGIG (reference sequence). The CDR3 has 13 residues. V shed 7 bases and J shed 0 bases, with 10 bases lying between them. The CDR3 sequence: CASNGDSNQPQHF. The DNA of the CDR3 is TGTGCCTCCAACGGTGATAGCAATCAGCCCCAGCATTTT.

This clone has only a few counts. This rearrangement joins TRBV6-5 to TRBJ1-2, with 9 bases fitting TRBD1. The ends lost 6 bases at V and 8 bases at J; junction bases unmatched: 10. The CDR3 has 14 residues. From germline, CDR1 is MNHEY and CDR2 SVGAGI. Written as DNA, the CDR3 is TGTGCCAGCAGACCCACAGGGGGCAATTTGGGCTACACCTTC. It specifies CASRPTGGNLGYTF.

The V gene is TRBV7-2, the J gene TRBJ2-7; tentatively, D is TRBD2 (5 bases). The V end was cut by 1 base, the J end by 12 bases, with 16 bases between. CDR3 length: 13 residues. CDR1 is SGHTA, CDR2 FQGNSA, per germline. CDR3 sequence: CASSLVFRENPYF. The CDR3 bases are TGTGCCAGCAGCTTAGTGTTTAGGGAGAACCCGTACTTC.

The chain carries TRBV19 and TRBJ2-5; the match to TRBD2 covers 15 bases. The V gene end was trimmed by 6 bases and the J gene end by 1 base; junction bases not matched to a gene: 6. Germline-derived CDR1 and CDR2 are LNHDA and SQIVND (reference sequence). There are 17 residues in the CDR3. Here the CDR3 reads CASSKGTSGGPQETQYF. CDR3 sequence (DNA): TGTGCCAGTAGCAAAGGGACTAGCGGGGGGCCCCAAGAGACCCAGTACTTC.

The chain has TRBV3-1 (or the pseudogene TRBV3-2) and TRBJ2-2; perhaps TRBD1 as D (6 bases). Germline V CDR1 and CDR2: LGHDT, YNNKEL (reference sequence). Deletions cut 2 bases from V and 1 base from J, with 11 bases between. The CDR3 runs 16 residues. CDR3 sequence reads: CASSQSYRVNTGELFF. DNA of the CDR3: TGTGCCAGCAGCCAATCGTACAGGGTGAACACCGGGGAGCTGTTTTTT.

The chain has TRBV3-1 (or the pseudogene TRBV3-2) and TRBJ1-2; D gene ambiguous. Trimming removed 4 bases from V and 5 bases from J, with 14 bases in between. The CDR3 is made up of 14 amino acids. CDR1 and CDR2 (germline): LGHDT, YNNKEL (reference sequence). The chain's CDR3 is CASSPDGRGYGYTF. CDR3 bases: TGTGCCAGCAGCCCTGACGGGAGAGGGTATGGCTACACCTTC.

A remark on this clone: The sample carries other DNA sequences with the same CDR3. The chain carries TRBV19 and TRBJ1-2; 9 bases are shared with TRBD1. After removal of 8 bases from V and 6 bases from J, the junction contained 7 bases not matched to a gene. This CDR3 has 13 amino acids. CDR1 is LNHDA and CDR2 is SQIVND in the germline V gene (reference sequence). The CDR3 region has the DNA TGTGCCAGTCGGCCGGGACAGGGACATGGCTACACCTTC. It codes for CASRPGQGHGYTF.

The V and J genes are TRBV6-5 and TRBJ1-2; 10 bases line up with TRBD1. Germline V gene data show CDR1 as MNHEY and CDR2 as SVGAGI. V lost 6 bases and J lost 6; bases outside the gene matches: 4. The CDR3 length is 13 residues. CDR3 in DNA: TGTGCCAGCAGGACAGGGGGCGGAAATGGCTACACCTTC. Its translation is CASRTGGGNGYTF.

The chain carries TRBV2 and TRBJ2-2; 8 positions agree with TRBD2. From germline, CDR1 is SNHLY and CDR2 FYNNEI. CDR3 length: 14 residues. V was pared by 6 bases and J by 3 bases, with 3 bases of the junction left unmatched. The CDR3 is CASRGTRDTGELFF. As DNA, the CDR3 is TGTGCCAGCAGAGGGACTAGAGACACCGGGGAGCTGTTTTTT.

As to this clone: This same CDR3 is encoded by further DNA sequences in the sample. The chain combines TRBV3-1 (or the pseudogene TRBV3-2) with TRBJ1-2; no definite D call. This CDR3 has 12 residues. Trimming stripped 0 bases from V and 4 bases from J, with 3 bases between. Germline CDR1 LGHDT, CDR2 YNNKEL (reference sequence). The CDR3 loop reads CASSQDSYGYTF. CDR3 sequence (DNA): TGTGCCAGCAGCCAAGACAGCTATGGCTACACCTTC.

In DNA form, the CDR3 reads TGTGCCACCAGCAGCGACAGGGATATCTATGGCTACACCTTC. Residues: CATSSDRDIYGYTF. The chain links TRBV15 to TRBJ1-2; 7 bases fit TRBD1. The CDR3 consists of 14 residues. Germline CDR1 reads LNHNV; CDR2 reads YYDKDF (reference sequence). After removal of 3 bases from V and 4 bases from J, the junction contained 5 bases not matched to a gene.

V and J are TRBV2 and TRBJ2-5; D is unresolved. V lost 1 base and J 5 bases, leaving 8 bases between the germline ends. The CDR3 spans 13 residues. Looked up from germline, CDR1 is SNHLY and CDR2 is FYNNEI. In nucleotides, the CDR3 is TGTGCCAGCAGTGAAGTAAACTTGGAGACCCAGTACTTC. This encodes CASSEVNLETQYF.

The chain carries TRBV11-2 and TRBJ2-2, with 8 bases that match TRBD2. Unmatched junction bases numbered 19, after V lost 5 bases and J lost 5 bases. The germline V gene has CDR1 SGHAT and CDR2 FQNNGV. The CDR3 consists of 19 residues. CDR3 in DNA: TGTGCCAGCAGCCCGGCCAGGAGGGGCGGGCTAGCGGGTACCGGGGAGCTGTTTTTT. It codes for CASSPARRGGLAGTGELFF.

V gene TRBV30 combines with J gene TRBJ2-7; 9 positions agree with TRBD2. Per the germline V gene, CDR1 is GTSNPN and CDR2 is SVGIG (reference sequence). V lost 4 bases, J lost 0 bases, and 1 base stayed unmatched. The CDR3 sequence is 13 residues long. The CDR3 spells CAWKTSGSYEQYF. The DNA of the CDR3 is TGTGCCTGGAAGACTAGCGGCTCCTACGAGCAGTACTTC.

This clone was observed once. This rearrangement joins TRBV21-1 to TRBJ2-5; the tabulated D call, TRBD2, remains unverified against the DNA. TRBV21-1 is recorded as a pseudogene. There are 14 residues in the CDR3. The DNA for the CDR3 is TGTGCCAGCAGCACTGAGAGGATTCTGCGGACCCAGTACTTC. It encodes CASSTERILRTQYF.

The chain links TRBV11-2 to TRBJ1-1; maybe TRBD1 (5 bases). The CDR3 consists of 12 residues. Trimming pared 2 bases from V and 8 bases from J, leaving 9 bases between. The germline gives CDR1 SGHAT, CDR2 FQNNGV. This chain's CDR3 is CASSLFNREAFF. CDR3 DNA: TGTGCCAGCAGCTTATTTAACAGGGAAGCTTTCTTT.

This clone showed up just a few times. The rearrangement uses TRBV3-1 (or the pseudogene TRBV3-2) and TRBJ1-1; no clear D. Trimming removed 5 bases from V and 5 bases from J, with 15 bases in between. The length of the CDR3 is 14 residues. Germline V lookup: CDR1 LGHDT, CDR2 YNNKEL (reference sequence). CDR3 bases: TGTGCCAGCAGCTCACCTAATAGAGGAACTGAAGCTTTCTTT. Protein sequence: CASSSPNRGTEAFF.

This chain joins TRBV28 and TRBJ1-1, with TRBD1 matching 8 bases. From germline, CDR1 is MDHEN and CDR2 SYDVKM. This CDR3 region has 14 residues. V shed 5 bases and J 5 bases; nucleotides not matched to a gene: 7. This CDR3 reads CASSGYRGRTEAFF. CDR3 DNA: TGTGCCAGCAGTGGGTACAGGGGGAGGACTGAAGCTTTCTTT.

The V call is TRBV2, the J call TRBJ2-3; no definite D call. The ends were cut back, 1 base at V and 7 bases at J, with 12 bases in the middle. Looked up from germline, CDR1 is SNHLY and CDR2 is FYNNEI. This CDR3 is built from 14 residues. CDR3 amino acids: CASSEVKAINTQYF. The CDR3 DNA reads TGTGCCAGCAGTGAAGTAAAAGCCATTAATACGCAGTATTTT.

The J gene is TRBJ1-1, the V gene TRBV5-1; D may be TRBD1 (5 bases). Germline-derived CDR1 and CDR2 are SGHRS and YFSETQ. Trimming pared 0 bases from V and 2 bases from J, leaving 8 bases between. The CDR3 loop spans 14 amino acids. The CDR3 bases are TGCGCCAGCAGCTTGGCAGGGCGTAACACTGAAGCTTTCTTT. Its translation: CASSLAGRNTEAFF.

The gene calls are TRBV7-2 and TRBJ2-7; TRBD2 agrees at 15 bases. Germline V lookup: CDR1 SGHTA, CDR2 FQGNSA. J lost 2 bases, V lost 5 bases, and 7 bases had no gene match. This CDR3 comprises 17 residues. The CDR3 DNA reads TGTGCCAGCAGCGGACTAGCGGGGGGGCCTGGGGCCTACGAGCAGTACTTC. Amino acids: CASSGLAGGPGAYEQYF.

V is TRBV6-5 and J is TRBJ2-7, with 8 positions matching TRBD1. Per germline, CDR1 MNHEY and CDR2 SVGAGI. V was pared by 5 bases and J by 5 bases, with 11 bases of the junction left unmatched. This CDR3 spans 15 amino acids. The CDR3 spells CASSNPSGGQDEQYF. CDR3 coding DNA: TGTGCCAGCAGTAACCCGTCAGGGGGCCAGGACGAGCAGTACTTC.